The 24 T cell receptor beta chains below all came from one sample that was sequenced in a study of post-analysis software for immune sequencing data (dated by TCRdb to between 2014 and 2017). Overall results and qualifications from the work: Patients showed significantly higher frequencies than controls for about 5 TRBV segments, among them TRBV5-6, TRBV5-1 and TRBV20-1.

The library was made by PCR. Sequencer: Illumina HiSeq 2500. To reduce PCR and sequencing biases, unique molecular identifiers were built into the TCR beta cDNA libraries. The public reads were quality trimmed at Q25 with fastp and then assembled into clones with MiXCR by TCRdb, keeping productive beta chains. A single entry per CDR3 protein holds the most common genes and DNA from its merged rows. In this sample the table shows 700,000 to 800,000 distinct CDR3 sequences, 25% to 30% of which occur a single time. Roughly 0.57% of the sample goes to the ten largest clones. No antigen has been assigned to these receptors. The material sequenced was blood. These receptors came from a girl aged 5 to 17 with multiple sclerosis.

This clonotype was observed a few times. The gene calls are TRBV12-3 or TRBV12-4 and TRBJ2-7; 8 bases line up with TRBD2. V lost 5 bases to trimming and J lost 0 bases; unmatched junction nucleotides: 6. The CDR3 runs to 15 residues. CDR3 region: CASSPLAGSSYEQYF. DNA for the CDR3: TGTGCCAGCAGTCCATTAGCGGGGTCCTCCTACGAGCAGTACTTC.

This clonotype has only one observation. The V gene is TRBV4-1, the J gene TRBJ1-5, with D possibly matching TRBD1 (5 bases). Germline CDR1 MGHRA, CDR2 YSYEKL. The V end lost 0 bases, the J end lost 7 bases, and 10 bases lay between the germline ends. This CDR3 is 14 amino acids long. The CDR3 bases are TGCGCCAGCAGCCAAGATAGCAGGGAACAGCCCCAGCATTTT. It yields the protein CASSQDSREQPQHF.

This clonotype was picked up a small number of times. In DNA, the CDR3 is TGTGCCAGCATCCAGGACAGGGCAAGTCAGCCCCAGCATTTT. Amino acids: CASIQDRASQPQHF. This sequence joins TRBV12-3 or TRBV12-4 and TRBJ1-5; TRBD1 aligns across 8 bases. This CDR3 is 14 amino acids long. Trimming at V came to 7 bases and at J to 6 bases, leaving 8 bases not matched to a gene.

V and J are TRBV20-1 and TRBJ2-3; D not certain. The CDR3 contains 12 residues. Trimming pared 6 bases from V and 8 bases from J, leaving 15 bases between. The germline V gene encodes CDR1 DFQATT and CDR2 SNEGSKA (reference sequence). The CDR3 is CSARPTTGTQYF. DNA of the CDR3: TGCAGTGCCAGACCTACTACCGGTACGCAGTATTTT.

There are many counts of this clonotype. The chain uses TRBV7-2 and TRBJ1-2; D gene unclear. The CDR3 runs to 12 residues. Germline V gene lookup returns CDR1 SGHTA and CDR2 FQGNSA. The V and J ends lost 11 bases and 7 bases respectively, with 17 bases between them. CDR3 nucleotide sequence: TGTGCCGGACGGACGCCGGCCCTTGGCTACACCTTC. Protein: CAGRTPALGYTF.

The rearrangement links TRBV27 to TRBJ1-1, with D perhaps TRBD1 (6 bases). This CDR3 is built from 14 residues. In germline, CDR1 is MNHEY, CDR2 SMNVEV (reference sequence). V shed 6 bases and J shed 0 bases, with 11 bases lying between them. DNA for the CDR3: TGTGCCAGCAGCAACGGACAGCTGAACACTGAAGCTTTCTTT. Protein: CASSNGQLNTEAFF.

This clonotype has more than one count but fewer than ten. The chain has TRBV12-3 or TRBV12-4 and TRBJ2-5; D call uncertain. Trimming took 4 bases from V and 10 from J, leaving 13 bases between them. The CDR3 is 12 amino acids. The CDR3 sequence is CASSSGVGDQYF. CDR3 nucleotides: TGTGCCAGCAGTTCAGGCGTTGGGGACCAGTACTTC.

This clonotype was counted between two and nine times. This rearrangement joins TRBV5-1 to TRBJ1-2, with D perhaps TRBD1 (6 bases). The V and J ends lost 4 bases and 0 bases respectively, with 16 bases between them. CDR3 length: 16 residues. Germline CDR1 is SGHRS and CDR2 is YFSETQ. The CDR3 nucleotides read TGCGCCAGCAGCCCCACCGTGGGGGCGTCTAACTATGGCTACACCTTC. Its protein is CASSPTVGASNYGYTF.

The chain is built from TRBV15 and TRBJ1-4, with 7 bases lining up with TRBD1. This CDR3 has 16 residues. Per the germline V gene, CDR1 is LNHNV and CDR2 is YYDKDF (reference sequence). With 3 bases clipped from V and 6 bases from J, the junction kept 10 bases outside the gene matches. The CDR3 loop is CATSSSWTGGYEKLFF. In nucleotides, the CDR3 is TGTGCCACCAGCAGTTCCTGGACAGGCGGCTATGAAAAACTGTTTTTT.

This clonotype was seen a few times. For the CDR3, the DNA is TGTGCCAGCAGCTTTTCTCACGGGACTAGCGGGACGAAGACCCAGTACTTC. This sequence encodes CASSFSHGTSGTKTQYF. The V and J genes are TRBV3-1 and TRBJ2-7, with TRBD2 identical over 13 bases. The J call may be in error: the DNA end matches TRBJ2-5 better. The germline gives CDR1 LGHDT, CDR2 YNNKEL (reference sequence). The CDR3 extends over 17 amino acids.

V gene TRBV5-8 combines with J gene TRBJ2-7, with 8 bases aligning to TRBD2. The CDR3 runs to 16 residues. The V gene's germline CDR1 is SGHTS and CDR2 YDEGEE. J gave up 1 base and V 0 bases, and 6 bases lay outside the gene matches. The CDR3 loop is CASSLGWRGASYEQYF. CDR3 nucleotide sequence: TGTGCCAGCAGCTTGGGTTGGCGGGGGGCTTCCTACGAGCAGTACTTC.

The rearrangement uses TRBV12-3 or TRBV12-4 and TRBJ2-1, with 14 positions matching TRBD2. CDR3 length equals 18 residues. J was trimmed by 6 bases and V by 4 bases; bases with no gene match: 11. This CDR3 is CASSYAGTSGRTVNEQFF. In DNA form, the CDR3 reads TGTGCCAGCAGTTACGCGGGGACTAGCGGGAGAACTGTCAATGAGCAGTTCTTC.

The chain joins TRBV6-6 to TRBJ1-1, with unresolved D. Germline-derived CDR1 and CDR2 are MNHNY and SVGAGI (reference sequence). The CDR3 has 13 residues. Deletions cut 8 bases from V and 4 bases from J, with 14 bases between. For the CDR3, the DNA is TGTGCCAGCTATCGGCGGATCGGCACTGAAGCTTTCTTT. This encodes CASYRRIGTEAFF.

At least ten counts were recorded for this clonotype. CDR3 coding DNA: TGCGCCAGCAGCTGGGACGGGGCGGAGCAGTTCTTC. This sequence encodes CASSWDGAEQFF. This rearrangement joins TRBV5-1 to TRBJ2-1; D tentatively reads TRBD1 or TRBD2 (5 bases each). Looked up from germline, CDR1 is SGHRS and CDR2 is YFSETQ. V shed 3 bases and J shed 10 bases, with 11 bases lying between them. The length of the CDR3 is 12 residues.

The chain combines TRBV7-2 with TRBJ1-2; the D is unclear. Germline V gene data show CDR1 as SGHTA and CDR2 as FQGNSA. The CDR3 runs 15 residues. The V and J ends lost 1 base and 2 bases respectively, with 11 bases between them. The chain's CDR3 is CASSLGGQKNYGYTF. In nucleotides, the CDR3 is TGTGCCAGCAGCTTAGGTGGTCAGAAGAACTATGGCTACACCTTC.

The chain combines TRBV5-6 with TRBJ1-1; TRBD1 is a possible D gene (6 bases). With 0 bases removed from V and 1 base from J, the gap between germline ends came to 10 bases. The length of the CDR3 is 15 residues. Germline V gene data show CDR1 as SGHDT and CDR2 as YYEEEE. This CDR3 reads CASSLGGGSNTEAFF. In nucleotides, the CDR3 is TGTGCCAGCAGCTTGGGGGGGGGCTCGAACACTGAAGCTTTCTTT.

V and J are TRBV29-1 and TRBJ1-1; D gene ambiguous. The germline V gene encodes CDR1 SQVTM and CDR2 ANQGSEA. The CDR3 has 14 residues. Between the trimmed V and J ends, which lost 2 bases and 0 bases, there was a span of 10 bases. CDR3 sequence reads: CSVERLAVNTEAFF. CDR3 coding DNA: TGCAGCGTTGAAAGATTGGCAGTGAACACTGAAGCTTTCTTT.

The chain is built from TRBV7-9 and TRBJ2-7; 8 nucleotides agree with TRBD2. The J call may be incorrect, as the DNA end agrees better with TRBJ2-5. The CDR3 extends over 16 amino acids. CDR1 and CDR2 from the germline V gene are SEHNR and FQNEAQ (reference sequence). CDR3: CASSQSGAGGVETQYF. Here the CDR3 DNA reads TGTGCCAGCAGCCAATCGGGGGCGGGAGGAGTGGAGACCCAGTACTTC.

The sample holds a few counts of this clonotype. V usage is TRBV7-2 and J usage is TRBJ2-5; TRBD2 agrees at 10 bases. J gave up 2 bases and V 3 bases, and 6 bases lay outside the gene matches. The germline CDR1 and CDR2 sequences are SGHTA and FQGNSA. The CDR3 has 16 amino acids. The CDR3 loop is CASSLRPAGGQETQYF. The CDR3 coding sequence is TGTGCCAGCAGCTTGCGCCCAGCGGGGGGGCAAGAGACCCAGTACTTC.

There are a few counts of this clonotype. The chain recombines TRBV20-1 with TRBJ1-5, with 7 bases that match TRBD1. V was pared by 0 bases and J by 4 bases, with 12 bases of the junction left unmatched. The CDR3 totals 17 residues. Germline CDR1 reads DFQATT; CDR2 reads SNEGSKA (reference sequence). The CDR3 nucleotides read TGCAGTGCTAGAGAACCAGGGGGGCCAGCCGTTAATCAGCCCCAGCATTTT. Protein sequence: CSAREPGGPAVNQPQHF.

V usage is TRBV20-1 and J usage is TRBJ2-1; 9 bases are shared with TRBD2. Per the germline V gene, CDR1 is DFQATT and CDR2 is SNEGSKA (reference sequence). V lost 7 bases and J lost 3; bases outside the gene matches: 10. This CDR3 has 15 amino acids. CDR3 region: CSGASGAIFYNEQFF. The CDR3 DNA reads as TGCAGTGGGGCTAGCGGGGCGATATTCTACAATGAGCAGTTCTTC.

There are many counts of this clonotype. The chain links TRBV9 to TRBJ2-3; 9 bases line up with TRBD2. With 3 bases clipped from V and 5 bases from J, the junction kept 7 bases outside the gene matches. The CDR3 is 15 amino acids. Germline CDR1 and CDR2: SGDLS and YYNGEE. The CDR3 bases are TGTGCCAGCAGCGCGTCGGGACTAGCAGGAGATACGCAGTATTTT. This gives the protein CASSASGLAGDTQYF.

This clonotype has a handful of counts. The junction departs from germline at one end; a sequencing error may be responsible. This CDR3 reads CASSYSRGTSWANVLTF. The CDR3 bases are TGTGCCAGCAGTTACTCCCGGGGGACCTCTTGGGCCAACGTCCTGACTTTC. The V call is TRBV6-5, the J call TRBJ2-6; tentatively, D is TRBD2 (6 bases). From germline, CDR1 is MNHEY and CDR2 SVGAGI. This CDR3 comprises 17 residues.

The sample holds a few counts of this clonotype. The chain links TRBV10-3 to TRBJ2-5, with 8 bases lining up with TRBD2. This CDR3 spans 13 amino acids. V lost 8 bases, J lost 4 bases, and 6 bases stayed unmatched. In germline, CDR1 is ENHRY, CDR2 SYGVKD. The CDR3 reads CAIGLSGGETQYF. Here the CDR3 DNA reads TGTGCCATCGGTTTGAGCGGGGGAGAGACCCAGTACTTC.